The 6 T cell receptor beta chains listed next were all sequenced from one sample in a study of graft-versus-host responses after intestinal transplantation. Measured with immunoSEQ multiplex PCR; TCRdb has only the in-frame clones, and not every one. The table has about 97,000 clones, 75% to 95% seen once. The sample consisted of PBMCs, taken approximately 470 days after intestinal transplant. The receptors come from a human patient who received an intestinal transplant, so some T cells may come from the graft donor.

The rearrangement uses TRBV7-2 and TRBJ1-6; D is unclear. The CDR3 is made up of 11 amino acids. Germline CDR1 is SGHTA and CDR2 is FQGNSA. Trimming left V 4 bases short and J 14 bases short, with 9 bases between. The CDR3 loop is CASSSEESLHF. CDR3 nucleotides: TGTGCCAGCAGCTCCGAGGAGTCCCTCCACTTT.

The chain employs TRBV6-5 and TRBJ2-1; D not certain. V dropped 2 bases and J dropped 9 bases, with 14 bases sitting between them. This CDR3 has 14 residues. CDR1 and CDR2 from the germline V gene are MNHEY and SVGAGI. The CDR3: CASSYGPGIGEQFF. The CDR3 DNA is TGTGCCAGCAGTTACGGTCCCGGCATCGGTGAGCAGTTCTTC.

The chain has TRBV6-5 and TRBJ1-1, with D hard to call. The CDR3 covers 13 residues. The ends were cut back, 7 bases at V and 4 bases at J, with 13 bases in the middle. Germline V lookup: CDR1 MNHEY, CDR2 SVGAGI. The CDR3 DNA reads TGTGCCAGCAACGAGTTAGAGGGCACTGAAGCTTTCTTT. This codes for CASNELEGTEAFF.

The chain carries TRBV9 and TRBJ2-1, with a weak D call TRBD2 (5 bases). Germline values: CDR1 SGDLS, CDR2 YYNGEE. The CDR3 consists of 17 residues. Trimming cost V 0 bases and J 5 bases, with 18 bases left between them. This chain's CDR3 is CASSVGKERWTNNEQFF. CDR3 in DNA: TGTGCCAGCAGCGTAGGTAAAGAGCGGTGGACCAACAATGAGCAGTTCTTC.

This clone was counted once. This chain links TRBV7-3 with TRBJ2-7; no clear D gene. Germline CDR1 SGHTA, CDR2 FQGTGA. V was cut by 5 bases and J by 5 bases, with 16 bases left in between. This CDR3 comprises 14 residues. Written as DNA, the CDR3 is TGTGCCAGCAGCCGAGAGGCCCAGAGCCACGAGCAGTACTTC. It is translated as CASSREAQSHEQYF.

V is TRBV6-5 and J is TRBJ2-1, with D perhaps matching TRBD1 or TRBD2 (5 bases each). CDR3 length: 15 amino acids. From germline, CDR1 is MNHEY and CDR2 SVGAGI. V was cut by 6 bases and J by 5 bases, with 17 bases left in between. This CDR3 is CASSNQGDGHNEQFF. Written as DNA, the CDR3 is TGTGCCAGCAGCAATCAGGGAGACGGGCACAATGAGCAGTTCTTC.